This T cell receptor beta chain was recovered during a study of CD8 T cells in ankylosing spondylitis. The CDR3 sequence is 16 residues long. Germline assignment: CDR1 SGHTA and CDR2 FQGNSA. V was cut by 4 bases and J by 0 bases, with 13 bases left in between. The authors made TCR beta libraries by quantitative 5'-RACE with molecular barcodes. MiXCR, applied by TCRdb to the 5' RACE reads, yields one record per CDR3 protein. Altogether 200,000 or so distinct CDR3 sequences are present, under 30% being singletons, with the ten largest covering around 6.3%. Study outcomes and limitations: Clones tied to disease were said to be significantly enriched in matched ankylosing spondylitis synovial fluid. Seemingly characteristic of ankylosing spondylitis blood was a TCR beta motif consisting of eight highly homologous variants. A subset of motif variants has previously been described in the synovial fluid and blood of reactive arthritis.

This clonotype has ten or more counts. Its target is unknown. The TCR comes from a male donor with ankylosing spondylitis or in good health (not recorded which). This rearrangement joins TRBV7-2 to TRBJ1-3; a possible D gene is TRBD1 (5 bases). The sample consisted of blood, either unsorted or a sorted T cell fraction (not recorded which). In DNA, the CDR3 is TGTGCCAGCAGCTCCGGGGGGAGCCTCTCTGGAAACACCATATATTTT. Its protein is CASSSGGSLSGNTIYF.